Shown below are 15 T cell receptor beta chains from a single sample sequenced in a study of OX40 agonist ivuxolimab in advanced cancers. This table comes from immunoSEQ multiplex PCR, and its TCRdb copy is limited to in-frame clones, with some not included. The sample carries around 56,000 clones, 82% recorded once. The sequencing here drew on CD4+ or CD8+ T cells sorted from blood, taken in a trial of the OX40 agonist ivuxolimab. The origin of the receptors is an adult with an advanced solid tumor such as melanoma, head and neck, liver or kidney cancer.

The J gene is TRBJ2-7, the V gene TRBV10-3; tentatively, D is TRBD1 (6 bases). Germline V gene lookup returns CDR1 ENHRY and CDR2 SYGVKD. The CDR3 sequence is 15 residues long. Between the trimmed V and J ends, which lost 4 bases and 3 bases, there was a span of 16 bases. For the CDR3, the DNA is TGTGCCATCAGTGTTTTATCCAGGGGCCACTACGAGCAGTACTTC. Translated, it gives CAISVLSRGHYEQYF.

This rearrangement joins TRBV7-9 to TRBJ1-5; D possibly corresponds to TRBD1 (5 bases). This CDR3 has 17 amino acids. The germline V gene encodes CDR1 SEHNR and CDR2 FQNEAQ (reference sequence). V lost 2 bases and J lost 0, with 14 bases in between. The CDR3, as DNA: TGTGCCAGCAGCTTATGGGGGAGGGGTGATAGCAATCAGCCCCAGCATTTT. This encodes CASSLWGRGDSNQPQHF.

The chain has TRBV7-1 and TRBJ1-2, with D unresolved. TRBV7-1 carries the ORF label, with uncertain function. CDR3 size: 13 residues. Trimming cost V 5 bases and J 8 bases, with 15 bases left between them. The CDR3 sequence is CASSTPGVGGYTF. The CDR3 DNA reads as TGTGCCAGCAGCACCCCCGGGGTCGGCGGCTACACCTTC.

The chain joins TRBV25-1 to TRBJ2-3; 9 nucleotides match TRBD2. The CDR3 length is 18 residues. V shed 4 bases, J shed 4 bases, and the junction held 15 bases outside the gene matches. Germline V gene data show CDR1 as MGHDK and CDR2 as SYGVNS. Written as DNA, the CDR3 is TGTGCCAGCAGTGGACCGGCTGGCGCGGGGGGGGCATCAGATACGCAGTATTTT. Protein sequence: CASSGPAGAGGASDTQYF.

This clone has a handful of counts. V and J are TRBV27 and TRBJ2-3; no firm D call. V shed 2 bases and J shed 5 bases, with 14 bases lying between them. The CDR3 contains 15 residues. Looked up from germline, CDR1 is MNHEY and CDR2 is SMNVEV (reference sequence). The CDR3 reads CASSLMTLGKDTQYF. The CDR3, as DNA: TGTGCCAGCAGTTTAATGACGCTGGGTAAAGATACGCAGTATTTT.

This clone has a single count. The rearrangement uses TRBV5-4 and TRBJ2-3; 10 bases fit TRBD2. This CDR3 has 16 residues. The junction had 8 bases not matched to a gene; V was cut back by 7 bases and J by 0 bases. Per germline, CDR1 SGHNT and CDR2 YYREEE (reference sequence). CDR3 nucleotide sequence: TGTGCCAGCGGTCCAACTAGCGGGACTAGCACAGATACGCAGTATTTT. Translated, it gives CASGPTSGTSTDTQYF.

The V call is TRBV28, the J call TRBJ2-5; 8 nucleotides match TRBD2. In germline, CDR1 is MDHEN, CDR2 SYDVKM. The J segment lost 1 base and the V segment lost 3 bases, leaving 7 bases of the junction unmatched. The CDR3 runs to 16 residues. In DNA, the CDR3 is TGTGCCAGCAGTTTGTCTTTCGGGGGGGGCCAAGAGACCCAGTACTTC. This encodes CASSLSFGGGQETQYF. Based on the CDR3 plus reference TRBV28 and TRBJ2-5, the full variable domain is DVKVTQSSRYLVKRTGEKVFLECVQDMDHENMFWYRQDPGLGLRLIYFSYDVKMKEKGDIPEGYSVSREKKERFSLILESASTNQTSMYLCASSLSFGGGQETQYFGPGTRLLVL.

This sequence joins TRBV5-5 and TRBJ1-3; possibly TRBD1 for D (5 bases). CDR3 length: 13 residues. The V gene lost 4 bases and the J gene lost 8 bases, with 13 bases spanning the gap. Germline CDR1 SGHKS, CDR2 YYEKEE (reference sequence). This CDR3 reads CASSARVLDTIYF. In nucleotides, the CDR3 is TGTGCCAGCAGCGCCAGGGTGTTGGACACCATATATTTT.

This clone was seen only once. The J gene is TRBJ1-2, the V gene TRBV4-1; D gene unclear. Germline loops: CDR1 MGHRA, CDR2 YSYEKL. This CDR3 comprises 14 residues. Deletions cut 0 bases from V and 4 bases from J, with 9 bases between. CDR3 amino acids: CASSQEEGFYGYTF. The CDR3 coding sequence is TGCGCCAGCAGCCAAGAGGAAGGGTTCTATGGCTACACCTTC.

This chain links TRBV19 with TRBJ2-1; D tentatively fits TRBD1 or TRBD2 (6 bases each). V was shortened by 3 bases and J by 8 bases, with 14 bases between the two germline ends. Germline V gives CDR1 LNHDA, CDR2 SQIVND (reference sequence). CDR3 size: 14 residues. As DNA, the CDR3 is TGTGCCAGTAGTATGGGGGGCGGCATATATGAGCAGTTCTTC. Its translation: CASSMGGGIYEQFF.

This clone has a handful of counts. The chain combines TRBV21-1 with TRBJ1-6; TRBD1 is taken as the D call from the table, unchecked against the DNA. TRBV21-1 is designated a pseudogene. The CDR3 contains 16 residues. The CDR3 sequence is CASSTDRGRRGSSLHF. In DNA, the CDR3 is TGTGCCAGCAGCACCGACAGGGGGCGAAGGGGATCCTCCCTCCACTTT.

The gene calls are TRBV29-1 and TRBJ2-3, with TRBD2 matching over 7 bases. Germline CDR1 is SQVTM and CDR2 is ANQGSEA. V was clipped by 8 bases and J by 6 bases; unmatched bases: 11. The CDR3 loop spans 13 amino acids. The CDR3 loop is CSSRSGARDTQYF. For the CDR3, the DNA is TGCAGCTCACGAAGCGGGGCCAGGGATACGCAGTATTTT.

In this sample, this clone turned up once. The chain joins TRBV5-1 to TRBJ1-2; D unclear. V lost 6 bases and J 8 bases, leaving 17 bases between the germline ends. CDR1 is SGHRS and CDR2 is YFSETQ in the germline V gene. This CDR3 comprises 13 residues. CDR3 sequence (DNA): TGCGCCAGCAACCCCGGGAGCTTCTGGGGCTACACCTTC. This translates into CASNPGSFWGYTF.

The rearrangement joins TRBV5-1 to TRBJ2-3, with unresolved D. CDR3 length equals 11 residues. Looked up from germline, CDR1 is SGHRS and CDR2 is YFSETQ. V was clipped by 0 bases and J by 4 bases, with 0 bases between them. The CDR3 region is CASSLADTQYF. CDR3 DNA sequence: TGCGCCAGCAGCTTGGCAGATACGCAGTATTTT.

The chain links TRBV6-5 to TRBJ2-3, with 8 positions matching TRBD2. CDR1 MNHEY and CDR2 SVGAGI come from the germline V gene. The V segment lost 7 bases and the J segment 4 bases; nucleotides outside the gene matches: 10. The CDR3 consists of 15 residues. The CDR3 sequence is CASTSRGREADTQYF. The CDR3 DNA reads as TGTGCCAGCACCTCGCGGGGGCGGGAGGCAGATACGCAGTATTTT.